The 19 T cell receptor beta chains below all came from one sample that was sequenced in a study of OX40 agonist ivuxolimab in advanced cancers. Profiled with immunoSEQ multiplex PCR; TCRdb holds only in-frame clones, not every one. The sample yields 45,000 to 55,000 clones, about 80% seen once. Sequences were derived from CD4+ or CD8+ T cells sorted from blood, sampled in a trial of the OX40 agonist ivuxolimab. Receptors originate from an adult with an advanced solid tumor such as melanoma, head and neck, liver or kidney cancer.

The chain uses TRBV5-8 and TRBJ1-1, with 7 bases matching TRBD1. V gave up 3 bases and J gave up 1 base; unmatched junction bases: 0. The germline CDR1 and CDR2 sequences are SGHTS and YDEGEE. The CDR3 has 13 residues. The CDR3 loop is CASSWDRNTEAFF. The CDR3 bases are TGTGCCAGCAGCTGGGACAGGAACACTGAAGCTTTCTTT. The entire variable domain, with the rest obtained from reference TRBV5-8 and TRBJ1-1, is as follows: EAGVTQSPTHLIKTRGQQATLRCSPISGHTSVYWYQQALGLGLQFLLWYDEGEERNRGNFPPRFSGRQFPNYSSELNVNALELEDSALYLCASSWDRNTEAFFGQGTRLTVV.

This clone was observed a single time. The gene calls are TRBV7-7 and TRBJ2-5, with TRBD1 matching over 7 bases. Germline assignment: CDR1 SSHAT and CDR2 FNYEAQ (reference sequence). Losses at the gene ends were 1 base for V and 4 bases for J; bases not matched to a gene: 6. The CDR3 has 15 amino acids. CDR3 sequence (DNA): TGTGCCAGCAGCTTAGGGGGGACAGAGACAGAGACCCAGTACTTC. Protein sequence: CASSLGGTETETQYF.

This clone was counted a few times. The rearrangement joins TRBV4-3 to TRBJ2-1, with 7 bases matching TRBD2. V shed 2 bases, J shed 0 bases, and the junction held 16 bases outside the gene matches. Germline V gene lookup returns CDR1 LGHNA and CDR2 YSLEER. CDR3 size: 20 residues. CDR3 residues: CASSQYWASGLLSSYNEQFF. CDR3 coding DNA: TGCGCCAGCAGCCAATATTGGGCTAGCGGACTACTGAGCTCCTACAATGAGCAGTTCTTC.

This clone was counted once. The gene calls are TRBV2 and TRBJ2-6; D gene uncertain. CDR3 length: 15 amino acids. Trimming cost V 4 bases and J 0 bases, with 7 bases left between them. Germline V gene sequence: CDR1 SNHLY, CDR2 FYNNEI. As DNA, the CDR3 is TGTGCCAGCAGTGTGCGAGGCTCTGGGGCCAACGTCCTGACTTTC. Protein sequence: CASSVRGSGANVLTF.

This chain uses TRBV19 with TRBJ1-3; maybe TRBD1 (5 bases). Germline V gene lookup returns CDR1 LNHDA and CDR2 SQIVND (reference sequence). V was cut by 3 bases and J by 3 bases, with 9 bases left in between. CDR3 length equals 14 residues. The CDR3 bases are TGTGCCAGTAGTATTCAGGGTCTTGGAAACACCATATATTTT. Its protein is CASSIQGLGNTIYF.

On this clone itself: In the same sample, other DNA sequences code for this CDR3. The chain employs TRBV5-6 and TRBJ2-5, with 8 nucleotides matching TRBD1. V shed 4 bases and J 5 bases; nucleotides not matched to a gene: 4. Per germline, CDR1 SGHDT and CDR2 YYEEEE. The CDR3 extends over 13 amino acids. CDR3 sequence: CASSLRTGETQYF. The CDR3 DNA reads TGTGCCAGCAGCCTCCGGACAGGGGAGACCCAGTACTTC.

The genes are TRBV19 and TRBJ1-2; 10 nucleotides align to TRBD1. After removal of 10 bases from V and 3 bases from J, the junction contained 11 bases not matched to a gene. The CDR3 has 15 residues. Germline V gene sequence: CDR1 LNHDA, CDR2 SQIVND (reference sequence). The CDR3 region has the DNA TGTGCCACCCAACTCGACAGGGGGCGAGACTATGGCTACACCTTC. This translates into CATQLDRGRDYGYTF.

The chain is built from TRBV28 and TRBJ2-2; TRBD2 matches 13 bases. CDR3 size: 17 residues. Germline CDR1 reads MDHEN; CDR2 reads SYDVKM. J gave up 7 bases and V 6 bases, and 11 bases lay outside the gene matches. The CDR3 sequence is CASRGGGLAGVSGELFF. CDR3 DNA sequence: TGTGCCAGCAGGGGGGGAGGACTAGCGGGAGTGAGCGGGGAGCTGTTTTTT.

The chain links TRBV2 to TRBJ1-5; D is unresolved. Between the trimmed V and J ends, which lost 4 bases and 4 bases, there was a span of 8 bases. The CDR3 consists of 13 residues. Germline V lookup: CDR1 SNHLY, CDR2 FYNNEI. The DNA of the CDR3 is TGTGCCAGCAGTGCGACGGTTAATCAGCCCCAGCATTTT. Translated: CASSATVNQPQHF.

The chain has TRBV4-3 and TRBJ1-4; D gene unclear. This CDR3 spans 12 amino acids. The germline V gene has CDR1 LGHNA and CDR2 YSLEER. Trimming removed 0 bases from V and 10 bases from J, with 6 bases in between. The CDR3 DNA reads TGCGCCAGCAGCCAAGATGGTGCAAAACTGTTTTTT. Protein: CASSQDGAKLFF.

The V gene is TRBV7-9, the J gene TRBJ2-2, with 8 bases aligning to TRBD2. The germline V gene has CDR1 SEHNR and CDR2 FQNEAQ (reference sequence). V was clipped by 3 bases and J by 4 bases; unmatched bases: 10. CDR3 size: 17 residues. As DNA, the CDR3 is TGTGCCAGCAGCTTCGGGGGGGAGTGGTTGAGCACCGGGGAGCTGTTTTTT. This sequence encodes CASSFGGEWLSTGELFF.

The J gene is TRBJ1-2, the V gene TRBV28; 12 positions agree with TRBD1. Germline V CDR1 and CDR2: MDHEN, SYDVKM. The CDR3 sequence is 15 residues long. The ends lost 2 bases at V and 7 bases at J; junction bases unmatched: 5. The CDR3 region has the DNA TGTGCCAGCAGTTTACCGGGACAGGGGGCAGGTGGCTACACCTTC. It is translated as CASSLPGQGAGGYTF.

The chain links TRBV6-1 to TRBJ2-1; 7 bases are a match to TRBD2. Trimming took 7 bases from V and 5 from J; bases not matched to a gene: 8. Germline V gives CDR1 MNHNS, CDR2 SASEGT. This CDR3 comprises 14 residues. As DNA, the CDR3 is TGTGCCAGCATGCCCCTAGCGGCTAACAATGAGCAGTTCTTC. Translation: CASMPLAANNEQFF.

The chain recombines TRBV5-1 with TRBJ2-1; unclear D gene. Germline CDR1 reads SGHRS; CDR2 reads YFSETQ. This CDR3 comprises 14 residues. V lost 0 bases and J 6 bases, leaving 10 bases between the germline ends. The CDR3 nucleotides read TGCGCCAGCAGCTTGGAAAAACAGACCAATGAGCAGTTCTTC. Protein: CASSLEKQTNEQFF.

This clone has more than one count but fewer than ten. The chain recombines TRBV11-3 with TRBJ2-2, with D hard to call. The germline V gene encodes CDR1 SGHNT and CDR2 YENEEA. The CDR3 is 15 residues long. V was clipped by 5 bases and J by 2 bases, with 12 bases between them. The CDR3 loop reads CASSARLGNTGELFF. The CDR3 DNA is TGTGCCAGCAGCGCCCGACTGGGAAACACCGGGGAGCTGTTTTTT.

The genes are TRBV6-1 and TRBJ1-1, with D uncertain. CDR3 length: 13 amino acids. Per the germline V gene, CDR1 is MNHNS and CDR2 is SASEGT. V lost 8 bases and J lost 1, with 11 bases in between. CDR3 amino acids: CASQSHSNTEAFF. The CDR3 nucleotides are TGTGCCAGCCAATCACACTCGAACACTGAAGCTTTCTTT.

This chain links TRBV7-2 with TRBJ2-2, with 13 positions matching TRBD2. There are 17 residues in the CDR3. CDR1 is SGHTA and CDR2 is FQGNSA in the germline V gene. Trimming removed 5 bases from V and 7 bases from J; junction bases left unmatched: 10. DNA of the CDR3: TGTGCCAGCAGCCGAACTAGCGGGAGGGCCCGGCACGGGGAGCTGTTTTTT. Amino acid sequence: CASSRTSGRARHGELFF.

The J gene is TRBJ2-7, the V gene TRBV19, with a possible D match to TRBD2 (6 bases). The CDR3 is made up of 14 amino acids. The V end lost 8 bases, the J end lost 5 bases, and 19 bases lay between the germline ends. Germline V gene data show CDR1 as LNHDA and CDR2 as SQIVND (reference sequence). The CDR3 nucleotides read TGTGCCAGTCTTAAGCGCGGGATTCCCCACGAGCAGTACTTC. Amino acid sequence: CASLKRGIPHEQYF.

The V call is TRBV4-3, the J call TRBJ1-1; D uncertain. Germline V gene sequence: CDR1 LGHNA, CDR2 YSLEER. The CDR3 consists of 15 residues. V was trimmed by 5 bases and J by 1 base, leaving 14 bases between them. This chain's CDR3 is CASSSSGKGNTEAFF. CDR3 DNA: TGCGCCAGCAGCTCAAGTGGGAAGGGGAACACTGAAGCTTTCTTT.